The 25 T cell receptor beta chains below come from one sample, sequenced in a study of blood T cell repertoires in COVID-19. Clones were read by immunoSEQ multiplex PCR, and TCRdb kept only the in-frame ones, dropping some. The table lists 80,000 or so clones, 80% to 90% of them singletons, with roughly a sixth in the top ten. Sequenced sample: peripheral blood. The receptor source for this set is a human donor in a cohort sampled during active COVID-19.

This rearrangement joins TRBV5-1 to TRBJ2-5; possibly TRBD2 for D (6 bases). Looked up from germline, CDR1 is SGHRS and CDR2 is YFSETQ. This CDR3 has 15 residues. Deletions cut 0 bases from V and 2 bases from J, with 11 bases between. The CDR3 loop is CASSLVSSAQETQYF. In nucleotides, the CDR3 is TGCGCCAGCAGCTTGGTGTCTAGCGCGCAAGAGACCCAGTACTTC.

The chain has TRBV6-5 and TRBJ1-4; D might be TRBD1 (5 bases). The CDR3 is 15 residues long. Germline CDR1 is MNHEY and CDR2 is SVGAGI. Between the trimmed V and J ends, which lost 5 bases and 10 bases, there was a span of 20 bases. The DNA of the CDR3 is TGTGCCAGCAGTCCCCGGACACGAGGATACGGAAAACTGTTTTTT. Its translation is CASSPRTRGYGKLFF.

This rearrangement joins TRBV30 to TRBJ2-1, with a weak D call TRBD1 (6 bases). Between the trimmed V and J ends, which lost 4 bases and 0 bases, there was a span of 25 bases. Per germline, CDR1 GTSNPN and CDR2 SVGIG (reference sequence). The CDR3 is made up of 19 amino acids. The CDR3 bases are TGTGCCTGGATCCAAATCGTACCAGGGGCAGGGAGCTCCTACAATGAGCAGTTCTTC. Translation gives CAWIQIVPGAGSSYNEQFF.

The chain links TRBV24-1 to TRBJ2-1; no firm D call. The ends were cut back, 1 base at V and 0 bases at J, with 15 bases in the middle. The CDR3 contains 18 residues. Germline CDR1 is KGHDR and CDR2 is SFDVKD. The CDR3 region has the DNA TGTGCCACCAGTGATTTCCTTACTGAAATTAACTCCTACAATGAGCAGTTCTTC. It specifies CATSDFLTEINSYNEQFF.

V gene TRBV30 combines with J gene TRBJ2-7, with 7 bases lining up with TRBD1. The CDR3 has 13 amino acids. Germline CDR1 is GTSNPN and CDR2 is SVGIG (reference sequence). V trimming: 1 base; J trimming: 6 bases; junction bases outside the gene matches: 6. The CDR3 sequence is CAWSEYRGSEQYF. The DNA of the CDR3 is TGTGCCTGGAGTGAGTACAGGGGAAGCGAGCAGTACTTC.

The chain recombines TRBV18 with TRBJ1-4; D possibly corresponds to TRBD1 (6 bases). The CDR3 is made up of 17 amino acids. Between the trimmed V and J ends, which lost 2 bases and 13 bases, there was a span of 26 bases. The germline CDR1 and CDR2 sequences are KGHSH and LQKENI. CDR3 in amino acids: CASSPNSSRDNKGGLFF. The CDR3 bases are TGTGCCAGCTCACCAAACTCTAGTCGGGACAATAAAGGCGGACTGTTTTTT.

The rearrangement uses TRBV7-9 and TRBJ1-6; D perhaps matches TRBD1 (5 bases). Trimming shortened V by 2 bases and J by 7 bases, and 12 bases separated the two germline ends. CDR3 size: 15 residues. Germline V gene sequence: CDR1 SEHNR, CDR2 FQNEAQ (reference sequence). CDR3 protein: CASSLITAGNSPLHF. In DNA, the CDR3 is TGTGCCAGCAGCTTAATTACGGCAGGGAATTCACCCCTCCACTTT.

V and J are TRBV27 and TRBJ2-3; D gene uncertain. The V gene lost 1 base and the J gene lost 6 bases, with 11 bases spanning the gap. This CDR3 has 14 residues. Germline CDR1 reads MNHEY; CDR2 reads SMNVEV (reference sequence). Written as DNA, the CDR3 is TGTGCCAGCAGTTTATTGGCGGTTTCGGATACGCAGTATTTT. Translated, it gives CASSLLAVSDTQYF.

The V gene is TRBV10-2, the J gene TRBJ2-1; a possible D gene is TRBD2 (6 bases). Trimming pared 4 bases from V and 10 bases from J, leaving 26 bases between. Germline V gives CDR1 WSHSY, CDR2 SAAADI. This CDR3 region has 17 residues. CDR3 amino acids: CASSVVAAPNLAAEQFF. CDR3 nucleotides: TGCGCCAGCAGTGTGGTAGCGGCACCGAACCTCGCGGCCGAGCAGTTCTTC.

This sequence joins TRBV6-5 and TRBJ2-7, with D unresolved. The CDR3 is 15 residues long. Trimming left V 0 bases short and J 2 bases short, with 11 bases between. Germline-derived CDR1 and CDR2 are MNHEY and SVGAGI. CDR3 loop: CASSYSQLLAYEQYF. The CDR3 DNA follows: TGTGCCAGCAGTTACTCTCAACTATTGGCCTACGAGCAGTACTTC.

The J gene is TRBJ1-4, the V gene TRBV5-6; 8 bases line up with TRBD1. The V segment lost 6 bases and the J segment 8 bases; nucleotides outside the gene matches: 9. CDR3 length: 14 amino acids. Germline values: CDR1 SGHDT, CDR2 YYEEEE. The CDR3 bases are TGTGCCAGCACCAAGACAGGGGAAAAAGAAAAACTGTTTTTT. Translating gives CASTKTGEKEKLFF.

This clone has only a few counts. This chain connects TRBV18 to TRBJ2-7; tentatively, D is TRBD2 (5 bases). The CDR3 runs 15 residues. V was trimmed by 0 bases and J by 7 bases, leaving 16 bases between them. Per germline, CDR1 KGHSH and CDR2 LQKENI. The CDR3 sequence: CASSPPSGKAREQYF. CDR3 DNA sequence: TGTGCCAGCTCACCACCTTCGGGGAAAGCGAGAGAGCAGTACTTC.

The chain recombines TRBV7-6 with TRBJ1-2, with a weak D call TRBD1 (5 bases). Between the trimmed V and J ends, which lost 5 bases and 0 bases, there was a span of 19 bases. Germline V gives CDR1 SGHVS, CDR2 FNYEAQ. This CDR3 comprises 17 residues. The CDR3 is CASSTLGEGTANYGYTF. In nucleotides, the CDR3 is TGTGCCAGCAGCACTCTGGGGGAGGGAACCGCTAACTATGGCTACACCTTC.

The CDR3 coding sequence is TGCGCCAGCAGCGTCACTAGCGGGCCTCCTCAAGAGACCCAGTACTTC. Translated: CASSVTSGPPQETQYF. The chain carries TRBV5-1 and TRBJ2-5, with TRBD2 matching over 9 bases. Germline values: CDR1 SGHRS, CDR2 YFSETQ. This CDR3 has 16 residues. Trimming cost V 4 bases and J 2 bases; bases outside gene matches: 9.

The chain has TRBV25-1 and TRBJ2-1; D is possibly TRBD1 (7 bases). The germline gives CDR1 MGHDK, CDR2 SYGVNS. Trimming shortened V by 10 bases and J by 7 bases, and 14 bases separated the two germline ends. This CDR3 is 12 amino acids long. CDR3 nucleotides: TGTGCCACCAGGCAGGGGGGTAATGAGCAGTTCTTC. The encoded protein is CATRQGGNEQFF.

This clone was picked up one time. The rearrangement uses TRBV4-1 and TRBJ1-6; D is perhaps TRBD1 (5 bases). V was cut by 5 bases and J by 6 bases, with 17 bases left in between. The CDR3 totals 16 residues. Germline loops: CDR1 MGHRA, CDR2 YSYEKL. For the CDR3, the DNA is TGCGCCAGCAGCAGGACACAGGTGGTGGTTAATTCACCCCTCCACTTT. It specifies CASSRTQVVVNSPLHF.

In its sample, this clone was seen many times. This chain links TRBV2 with TRBJ2-7; D not resolved. The CDR3 is made up of 14 amino acids. In germline, CDR1 is SNHLY, CDR2 FYNNEI. V lost 3 bases, J lost 3 bases, and 12 bases lay in between. The CDR3 coding sequence is TGTGCCAGCAGTGACGCGAGAGAGTACTACGAGCAGTACTTC. This sequence encodes CASSDAREYYEQYF.

The chain recombines TRBV28 with TRBJ2-4; tentatively, D is TRBD2 (5 bases). The germline V gene has CDR1 MDHEN and CDR2 SYDVKM. There are 15 residues in the CDR3. The V end lost 3 bases, the J end lost 2 bases, and 11 bases lay between the germline ends. CDR3 amino acids: CASSLSGLSKNIQYF. In nucleotides, the CDR3 is TGTGCCAGCAGTTTGTCGGGGTTATCCAAAAACATTCAGTACTTC.

The genes are TRBV6-6 and TRBJ2-3; 7 nucleotides match TRBD1. The length of the CDR3 is 16 residues. Per the germline V gene, CDR1 is MNHNY and CDR2 is SVGAGI (reference sequence). Unmatched junction bases numbered 9, after V lost 0 bases and J lost 6 bases. The CDR3 region has the DNA TGTGCCAGCAGTTACTCATTAGGACAGGATATCGATACGCAGTATTTT. Translated: CASSYSLGQDIDTQYF.

This chain connects TRBV5-1 to TRBJ1-1; TRBD1 is a possible D gene (6 bases). The CDR3 covers 13 residues. Germline CDR1 is SGHRS and CDR2 is YFSETQ. Trimming removed 1 base at V and 5 bases at J, with 9 bases between. CDR3 sequence reads: CASSLSGETEAFF. The CDR3 DNA sequence: TGCGCCAGCAGCTTGTCAGGGGAAACTGAAGCTTTCTTT.

The chain has TRBV5-6 and TRBJ1-6, with no clear D. V lost 2 bases and J 7 bases, leaving 13 bases between the germline ends. There are 15 residues in the CDR3. Per the germline V gene, CDR1 is SGHDT and CDR2 is YYEEEE. CDR3 nucleotides: TGTGCCAGCAGCTTAAGCCCCGGGAAAAATTCACCCCTCCACTTT. Protein sequence: CASSLSPGKNSPLHF.

The chain uses TRBV4-1 and TRBJ1-2; 10 positions agree with TRBD1. The junction had 10 bases not matched to a gene; V was cut back by 0 bases and J by 6 bases. CDR3 length: 17 residues. Germline CDR1 reads MGHRA; CDR2 reads YSYEKL. The CDR3 protein is CASSQDAPGQGLDGYTF. CDR3 nucleotide sequence: TGCGCCAGCAGCCAAGATGCCCCGGGACAGGGGTTGGATGGCTACACCTTC.

The V and J genes are TRBV28 and TRBJ1-2; D call uncertain. The CDR3 runs to 13 residues. Trimming removed 6 bases from V and 4 bases from J, with 12 bases in between. Germline CDR1 and CDR2: MDHEN and SYDVKM. In DNA, the CDR3 is TGTGCCAGCAGCACCACTTTTCGCTATGGCTACACCTTC. Translation: CASSTTFRYGYTF.

The rearrangement uses TRBV19 and TRBJ1-5; 7 bases are shared with TRBD1. The germline V gene has CDR1 LNHDA and CDR2 SQIVND (reference sequence). With V trimmed by 10 bases and J by 0 bases, 9 bases remained unmatched. The CDR3 runs 15 residues. The CDR3: CATTDRARSNQPQHF. DNA of the CDR3: TGTGCCACAACTGACAGGGCGCGTAGCAATCAGCCCCAGCATTTT.

This clone was observed once. V is TRBV10-3 and J is TRBJ2-3; 14 bases align to TRBD2. Trimming removed 6 bases from V and 2 bases from J; junction bases left unmatched: 4. The CDR3 consists of 16 residues. Germline V gene lookup returns CDR1 ENHRY and CDR2 SYGVKD. CDR3 residues: CAIRPTSGRATDTQYF. Written as DNA, the CDR3 is TGTGCCATCAGGCCGACTAGCGGGAGGGCCACAGATACGCAGTATTTT.